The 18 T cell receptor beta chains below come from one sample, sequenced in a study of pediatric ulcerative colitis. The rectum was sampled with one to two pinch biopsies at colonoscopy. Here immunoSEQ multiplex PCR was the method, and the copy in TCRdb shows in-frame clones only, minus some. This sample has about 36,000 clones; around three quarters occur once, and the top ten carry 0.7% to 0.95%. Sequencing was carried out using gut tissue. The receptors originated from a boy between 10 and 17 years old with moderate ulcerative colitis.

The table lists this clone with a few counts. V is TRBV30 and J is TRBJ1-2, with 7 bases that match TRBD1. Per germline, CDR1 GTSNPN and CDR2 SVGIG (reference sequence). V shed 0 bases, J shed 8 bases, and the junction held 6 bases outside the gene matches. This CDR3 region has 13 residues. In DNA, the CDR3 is TGTGCCTGGAGTGTAGTCGGACAGGACGGCTACACCTTC. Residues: CAWSVVGQDGYTF.

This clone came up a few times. The CDR3, as DNA: TGTGCCAGCAGCCCGCGGGGGGAACGCAATCAGCCCCAGCATTTT. Its protein is CASSPRGERNQPQHF. The chain uses TRBV6-1 and TRBJ1-5; weak D call: TRBD1 (5 bases). CDR3 size: 15 residues. V lost 6 bases and J 2 bases, leaving 14 bases between the germline ends. CDR1 and CDR2 from the germline V gene are MNHNS and SASEGT.

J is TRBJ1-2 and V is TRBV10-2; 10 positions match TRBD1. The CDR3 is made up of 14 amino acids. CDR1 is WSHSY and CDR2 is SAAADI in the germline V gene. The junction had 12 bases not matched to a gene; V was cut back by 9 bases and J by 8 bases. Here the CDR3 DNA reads TGCGCCAGTACCCCGGGACAGGGGATCCTGGGCTACACCTTC. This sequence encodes CASTPGQGILGYTF.

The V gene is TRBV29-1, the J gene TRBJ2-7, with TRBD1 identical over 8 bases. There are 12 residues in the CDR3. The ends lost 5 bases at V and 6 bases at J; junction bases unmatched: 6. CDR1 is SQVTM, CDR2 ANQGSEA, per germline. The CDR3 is CSVRADRGEQYF. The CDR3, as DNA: TGCAGCGTTCGGGCCGACAGGGGCGAGCAGTACTTC.

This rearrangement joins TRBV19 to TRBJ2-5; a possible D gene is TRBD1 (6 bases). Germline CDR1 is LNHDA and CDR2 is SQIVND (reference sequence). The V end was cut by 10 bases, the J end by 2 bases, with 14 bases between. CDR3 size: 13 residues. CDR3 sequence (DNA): TGTGCCACCCGGACAGCAAATCAAGAGACCCAGTACTTC. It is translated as CATRTANQETQYF.

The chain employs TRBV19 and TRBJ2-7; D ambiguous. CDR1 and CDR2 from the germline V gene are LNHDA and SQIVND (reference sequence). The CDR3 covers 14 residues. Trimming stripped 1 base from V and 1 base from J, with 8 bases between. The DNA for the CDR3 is TGTGCCAGTAGTATAGCTCCCGGTTCCTACGAGCAGTACTTC. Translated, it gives CASSIAPGSYEQYF.

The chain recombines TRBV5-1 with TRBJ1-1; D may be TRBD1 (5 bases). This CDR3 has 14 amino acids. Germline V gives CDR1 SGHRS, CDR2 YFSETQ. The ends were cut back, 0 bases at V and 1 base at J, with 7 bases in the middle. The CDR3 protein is CASSLGQQNTEAFF. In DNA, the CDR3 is TGCGCCAGCAGCTTGGGACAGCAGAACACTGAAGCTTTCTTT.

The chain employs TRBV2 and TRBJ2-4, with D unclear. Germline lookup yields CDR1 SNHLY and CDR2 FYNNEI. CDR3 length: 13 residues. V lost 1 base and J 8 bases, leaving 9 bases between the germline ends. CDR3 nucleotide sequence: TGTGCCAGCAGTGAAGGGCCGGGCCACATTCAGTACTTC. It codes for CASSEGPGHIQYF.

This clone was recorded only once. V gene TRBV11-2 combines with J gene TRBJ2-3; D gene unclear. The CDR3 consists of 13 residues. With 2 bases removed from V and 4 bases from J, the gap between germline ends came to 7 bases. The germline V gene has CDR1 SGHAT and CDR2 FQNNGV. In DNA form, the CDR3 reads TGTGCCAGCAGCTTACTTGTGGCAGATACGCAGTATTTT. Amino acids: CASSLLVADTQYF.

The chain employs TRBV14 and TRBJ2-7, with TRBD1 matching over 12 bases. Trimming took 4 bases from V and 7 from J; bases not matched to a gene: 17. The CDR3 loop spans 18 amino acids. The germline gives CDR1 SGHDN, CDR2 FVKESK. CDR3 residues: CASSPTGTGGRGNREQYF. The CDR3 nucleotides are TGTGCCAGCAGCCCAACCGGGACAGGGGGCCGCGGTAATCGAGAGCAGTACTTC.

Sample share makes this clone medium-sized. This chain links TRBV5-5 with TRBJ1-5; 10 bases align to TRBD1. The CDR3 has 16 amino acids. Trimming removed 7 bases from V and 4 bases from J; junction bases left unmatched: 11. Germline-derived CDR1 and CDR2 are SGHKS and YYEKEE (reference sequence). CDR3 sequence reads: CASGATTGGGNQPQHF. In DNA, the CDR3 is TGTGCCAGCGGCGCCACGACAGGGGGCGGTAATCAGCCCCAGCATTTT.

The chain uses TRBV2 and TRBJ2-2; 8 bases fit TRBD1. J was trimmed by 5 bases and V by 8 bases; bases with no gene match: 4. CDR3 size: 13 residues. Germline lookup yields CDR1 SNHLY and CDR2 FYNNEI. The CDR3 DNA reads TGTGCCAGCGTACAGGGGGTGACCGGGGAGCTGTTTTTT. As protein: CASVQGVTGELFF.

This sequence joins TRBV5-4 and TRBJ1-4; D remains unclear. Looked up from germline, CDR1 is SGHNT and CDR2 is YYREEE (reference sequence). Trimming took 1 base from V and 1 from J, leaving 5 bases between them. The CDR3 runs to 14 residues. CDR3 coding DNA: TGTGCCAGCAGCTTGAAGGGAACTAATGAAAAACTGTTTTTT. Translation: CASSLKGTNEKLFF.

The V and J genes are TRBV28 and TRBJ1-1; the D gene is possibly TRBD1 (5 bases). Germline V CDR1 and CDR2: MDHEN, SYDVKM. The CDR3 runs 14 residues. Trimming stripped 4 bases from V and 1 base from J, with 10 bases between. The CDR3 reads CASSYSGGNTEAFF. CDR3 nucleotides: TGTGCCAGCAGTTACTCTGGGGGGAACACTGAAGCTTTCTTT.

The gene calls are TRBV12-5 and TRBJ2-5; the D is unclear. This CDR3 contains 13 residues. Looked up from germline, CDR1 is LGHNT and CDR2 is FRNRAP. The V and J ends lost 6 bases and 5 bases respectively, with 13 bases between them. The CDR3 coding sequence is TGTGCTAGTGGCCCCGACTGGGGTGAGACCCAGTACTTC. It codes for CASGPDWGETQYF.

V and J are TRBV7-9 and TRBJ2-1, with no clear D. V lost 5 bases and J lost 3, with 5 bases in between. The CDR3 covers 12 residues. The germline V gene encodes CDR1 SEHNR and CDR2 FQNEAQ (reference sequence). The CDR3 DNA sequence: TGTGCCAGCAGCCCGATCTACAATGAGCAGTTCTTC. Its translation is CASSPIYNEQFF.

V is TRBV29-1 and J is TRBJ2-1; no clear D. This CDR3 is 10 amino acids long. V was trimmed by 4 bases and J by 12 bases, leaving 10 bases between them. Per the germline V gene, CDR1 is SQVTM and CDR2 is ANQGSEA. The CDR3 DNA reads TGCAGCGTTGTTGACGTCTGGCAGTTCTTC. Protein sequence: CSVVDVWQFF.

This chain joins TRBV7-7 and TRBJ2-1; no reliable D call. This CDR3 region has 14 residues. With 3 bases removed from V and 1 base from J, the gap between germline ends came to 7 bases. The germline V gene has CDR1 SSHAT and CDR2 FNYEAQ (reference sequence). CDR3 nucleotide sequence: TGTGCCAGCAGCTTTAGTTTATCCTACAATGAGCAGTTCTTC. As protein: CASSFSLSYNEQFF.